These T cell receptor beta chains were read from a single sample in a study of cytomegalovirus exposure and HLA in healthy donors. Clones were sequenced by immunoSEQ multiplex PCR, and TCRdb holds only the in-frame ones, with some missing. The top ten clones hold approximately 5% of a sample with around 61,000 clones, 85% to 95% of them seen once. The sequenced material came from PBMCs. These receptors all come from a man between 18 and 35 years old in good health and CMV-seropositive. CDR3s include the opening cysteine and the closing phenylalanine or tryptophan. Fields, in order: J gene, clone size, V gene, D gene, CDR3 protein, CDR3 DNA. The D gene is left open where the match is weak. Clone size appears in some rows only: once, few, many, or a class for an expanded clone.

j_gene: TRBJ2-7
abundance: .
v_gene: TRBV30
d_gene: TRBD1
CDR3aa: CAWSTPGQGFYEQYF
CDR3nt: TGTGCCTGGAGTACACCGGGACAGGGGTTCTACGAGCAGTACTTC

j_gene: TRBJ1-3
abundance: .
v_gene: TRBV29-1
d_gene: TRBD1
CDR3aa: CSASGGTGTGNTIYF
CDR3nt: TGCAGCGCCAGTGGGGGGACAGGGACTGGAAACACCATATATTTT

j_gene: TRBJ1-5
abundance: .
v_gene: TRBV28
d_gene: .
CDR3aa: CASSIGGTRQQPQHF
CDR3nt: TGTGCCAGCAGCATAGGTGGGACTAGGCAGCAGCCCCAGCATTTT

j_gene: TRBJ2-1
abundance: .
v_gene: TRBV18
d_gene: TRBD2
CDR3aa: CASSPEPSGVYNEQFF
CDR3nt: TGTGCCAGCTCACCGGAGCCTAGCGGGGTCTACAATGAGCAGTTCTTC

j_gene: TRBJ1-4
abundance: .
v_gene: TRBV6-1
d_gene: .
CDR3aa: CASSEAPPRPGQWGWDEKLFF
CDR3nt: TGTGCCAGCAGTGAAGCCCCGCCCCGCCCCGGACAGTGGGGTTGGGATGAAAAACTGTTTTTT

j_gene: TRBJ1-4
abundance: .
v_gene: TRBV18
d_gene: .
CDR3aa: CASSLVEKLFF
CDR3nt: TGTGCCAGCTCACTAGTTGAAAAACTGTTTTTT

j_gene: TRBJ2-5
abundance: .
v_gene: TRBV9
d_gene: TRBD1
CDR3aa: CASTQGAGETQYF
CDR3nt: TGTGCCAGCACCCAGGGGGCGGGAGAGACCCAGTACTTC

j_gene: TRBJ2-5
abundance: .
v_gene: TRBV5-1
d_gene: .
CDR3aa: CASSLGILGFQETQYF
CDR3nt: TGCGCCAGCAGCTTAGGTATCTTGGGCTTCCAAGAGACCCAGTACTTC

j_gene: TRBJ1-1
abundance: once
v_gene: TRBV7-9
d_gene: TRBD1
CDR3aa: CASSYTGQGNAFF
CDR3nt: TGTGCCAGCAGCTATACGGGACAGGGCAATGCTTTCTTT

j_gene: TRBJ2-3
abundance: .
v_gene: TRBV6-1
d_gene: .
CDR3aa: CASSESLQGPDTQYF
CDR3nt: TGTGCCAGCAGTGAATCGCTGCAGGGCCCAGATACGCAGTATTTT

j_gene: TRBJ1-3
abundance: .
v_gene: TRBV5-4
d_gene: .
CDR3aa: CASSLGVRLSGNTIYF
CDR3nt: TGTGCCAGCAGCTTGGGTGTGCGACTCTCTGGAAACACCATATATTTT

j_gene: TRBJ1-2
abundance: once
v_gene: TRBV6-1
d_gene: .
CDR3aa: CASSEQGNYGYTF
CDR3nt: TGTGCCAGCAGTGAACAGGGGAACTATGGCTACACCTTC

j_gene: TRBJ2-3
abundance: once
v_gene: TRBV11-1
d_gene: .
CDR3aa: CASSLGVFADTQYF
CDR3nt: TGTGCCAGCAGCTTAGGTGTCTTCGCAGATACGCAGTATTTT

j_gene: TRBJ1-1
abundance: .
v_gene: TRBV9
d_gene: .
CDR3aa: CASSVGERTEAFF
CDR3nt: TGTGCCAGCAGCGTCGGAGAGAGGACTGAAGCTTTCTTT

j_gene: TRBJ1-5
abundance: .
v_gene: TRBV28
d_gene: .
CDR3aa: CASTLLEGGAYSNQPQHF
CDR3nt: TGTGCCAGCACCCTATTAGAGGGGGGGGCTTATAGCAATCAGCCCCAGCATTTT

j_gene: TRBJ1-1
abundance: .
v_gene: TRBV9
d_gene: .
CDR3aa: CASSSRPHQGGTEAFF
CDR3nt: TGTGCCAGCAGCTCGAGGCCCCACCAGGGAGGAACTGAAGCTTTCTTT

j_gene: TRBJ1-1
abundance: .
v_gene: TRBV5-1
d_gene: TRBD1
CDR3aa: CASSTDPGGAGNTEAFF
CDR3nt: TGCGCCAGCAGCACGGACCCAGGGGGCGCAGGGAACACTGAAGCTTTCTTT

j_gene: TRBJ2-7
abundance: .
v_gene: TRBV15
d_gene: .
CDR3aa: CATSRALGSYEQYF
CDR3nt: TGTGCCACCAGCAGAGCACTAGGTTCCTACGAGCAGTACTTC

j_gene: TRBJ1-1
abundance: .
v_gene: TRBV7-3
d_gene: TRBD1
CDR3aa: CASSPRGGLNTEAFF
CDR3nt: TGTGCCAGCAGCCCAAGAGGGGGCTTAAACACTGAAGCTTTCTTT

j_gene: TRBJ2-2
abundance: .
v_gene: TRBV30
d_gene: TRBD2
CDR3aa: CAWSAGLAGGTNTGELFF
CDR3nt: TGTGCCTGGAGTGCGGGACTAGCGGGAGGGACGAACACCGGGGAGCTGTTTTTT

j_gene: TRBJ1-4
abundance: .
v_gene: TRBV9
d_gene: .
CDR3aa: CASSVHEGANEKLFF
CDR3nt: TGTGCCAGCAGCGTTCATGAGGGTGCTAATGAAAAACTGTTTTTT

j_gene: TRBJ2-5
abundance: .
v_gene: TRBV5-1
d_gene: TRBD1
CDR3aa: CASSLGQGAGETQYF
CDR3nt: TGCGCCAGCAGCTTGGGGCAGGGGGCCGGCGAGACCCAGTACTTC

j_gene: TRBJ1-2
abundance: once
v_gene: TRBV9
d_gene: .
CDR3aa: CASSPYQGSNYGYTF
CDR3nt: TGTGCCAGCAGCCCGTATCAGGGCTCTAACTATGGCTACACCTTC

j_gene: TRBJ2-1
abundance: .
v_gene: TRBV19
d_gene: TRBD2
CDR3aa: CASSLREYLRGQFF
CDR3nt: TGTGCCAGTAGTTTGCGGGAGTATCTTAGGGGGCAGTTCTTC